This T cell receptor beta chain was retrieved from a study of blood T cell repertoires in COVID-19. This CDR3 is built from 12 residues. V was cut by 4 bases and J by 3 bases, with 4 bases left in between. Germline CDR1 is SGHVS and CDR2 is FQNEAQ. Recovered participants had two consecutive negative NP/OP PCR tests, healthcare professional clearance, or symptom resolution. TCRdb's copy holds only in-frame clones and misses some; the assay was immunoSEQ multiplex PCR. The table has 200,000 to 250,000 clones, about 87% seen once. The J gene is TRBJ1-5, the V gene TRBV7-8; D unclear. This sequence was found in a woman aged 25 to 39 who had recovered from COVID-19. Sequencing was carried out using PBMCs or T cells enriched from blood (not recorded which). The CDR3 reads CASSSLNQPQHF. The CDR3 DNA reads TGTGCCAGCAGCTCACTCAATCAGCCCCAGCATTTT.